This T cell receptor beta chain appears in the sequencing data of a study of neurological immune-mediated disorders. Study findings and constraints: According to phylogenetic grouping, one related-CDR3 cluster, a possible signature, contained the repertoires of 18 of 34 multiple sclerosis patients. HTLV-1-associated myelopathy had the most TCR clonal expansion, whereas multiple sclerosis had the least (lower than in healthy controls).

With regard to this clonotype: Its target is unknown.

Trimming stripped 0 bases from V and 5 bases from J, with 16 bases between. Germline V CDR1 and CDR2: LGHNA, YSLEER. The CDR3 has 16 amino acids. One entry per CDR3 protein results from TCRdb running MiXCR on the 5' RACE reads. The sample includes 65,000 to 85,000 distinct CDR3 sequences, 3% to 4% seen only once; the top ten take about 5%. The sequence derives from a woman between 45 and 65 years old with multiple sclerosis. The specimen sequenced was PBMCs. V is TRBV4-3 and J is TRBJ2-5; possible D gene TRBD1, 5 bases. The CDR3 here is CASSQEHWQGGETQYF. The DNA of the CDR3 is TGCGCCAGCAGCCAAGAACACTGGCAGGGTGGGGAGACCCAGTACTTC.